This T cell receptor beta chain derives from a study of Graves' ophthalmopathy and Graves' hyperthyroidism. This clonotype was recorded at least ten times. This CDR3 is 15 amino acids long. Trimming took off 1 base at V and 5 bases at J, with 12 bases between the two ends. RNA transcripts were the source from which TCR beta CDR3 regions were amplified. HTBI primers were used in a first-round RT-PCR, which preceded a second-round multiplex PCR. One entry per CDR3 protein results from TCRdb running MiXCR on the multiplex PCR reads. The table has 300,000 to 400,000 distinct CDR3 sequences, approximately 18% seen once; the top ten hold 2% to 3%.

The chain carries TRBV12-3 or TRBV12-4 and TRBJ1-5; tentatively, D is TRBD1 (5 bases). The TCR comes from an adult woman with stable Graves' hyperthyroidism. Source material: peripheral blood. The CDR3 region has the DNA TGTGCCAGCAGTTTAGTCCAGGGATGGGATCAGCCCCAGCATTTT. It codes for CASSLVQGWDQPQHF.